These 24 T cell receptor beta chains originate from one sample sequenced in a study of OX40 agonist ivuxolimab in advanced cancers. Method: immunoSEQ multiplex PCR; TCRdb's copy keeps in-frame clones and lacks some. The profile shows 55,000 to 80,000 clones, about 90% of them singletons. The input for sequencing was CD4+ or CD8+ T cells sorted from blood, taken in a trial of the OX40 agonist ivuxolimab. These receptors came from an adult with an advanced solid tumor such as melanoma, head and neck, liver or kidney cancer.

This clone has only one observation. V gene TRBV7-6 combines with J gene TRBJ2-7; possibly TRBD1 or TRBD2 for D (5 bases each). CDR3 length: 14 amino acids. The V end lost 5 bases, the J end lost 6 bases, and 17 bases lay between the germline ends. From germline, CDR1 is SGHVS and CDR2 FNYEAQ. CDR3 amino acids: CASSPTTGGREQYF. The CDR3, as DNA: TGTGCCAGCAGCCCGACAACAGGAGGTCGCGAGCAGTACTTC.

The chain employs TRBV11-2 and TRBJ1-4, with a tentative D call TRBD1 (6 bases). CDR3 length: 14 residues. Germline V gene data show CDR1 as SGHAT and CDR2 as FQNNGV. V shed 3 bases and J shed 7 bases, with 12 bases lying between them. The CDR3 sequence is CASSFRGRSEKLFF. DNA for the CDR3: TGTGCCAGCAGCTTCCGGGGGCGCAGTGAAAAACTGTTTTTT.

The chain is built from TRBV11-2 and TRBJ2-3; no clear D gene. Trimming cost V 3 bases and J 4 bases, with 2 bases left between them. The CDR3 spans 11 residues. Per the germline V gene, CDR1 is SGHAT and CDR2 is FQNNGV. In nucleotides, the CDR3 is TGTGCCAGCAGCTTCGCAGATACGCAGTATTTT. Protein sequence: CASSFADTQYF.

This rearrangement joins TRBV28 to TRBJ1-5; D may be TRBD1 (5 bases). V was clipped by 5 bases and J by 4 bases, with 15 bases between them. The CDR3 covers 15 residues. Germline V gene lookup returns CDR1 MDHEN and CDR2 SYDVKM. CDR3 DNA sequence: TGTGCCAGCAGTCCCTATAGGGGTGATAATCAGCCCCAGCATTTT. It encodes CASSPYRGDNQPQHF. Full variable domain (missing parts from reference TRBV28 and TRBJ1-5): DVKVTQSSRYLVKRTGEKVFLECVQDMDHENMFWYRQDPGLGLRLIYFSYDVKMKEKGDIPEGYSVSREKKERFSLILESASTNQTSMYLCASSPYRGDNQPQHFGDGTRLSIL.

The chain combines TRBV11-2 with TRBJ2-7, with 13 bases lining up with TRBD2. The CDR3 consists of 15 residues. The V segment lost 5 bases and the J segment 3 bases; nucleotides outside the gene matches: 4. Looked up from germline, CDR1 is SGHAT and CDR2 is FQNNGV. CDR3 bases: TGTGCCAGCAGCACCCGGACTAGCGGGAGCTACGAGCAGTACTTC. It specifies CASSTRTSGSYEQYF. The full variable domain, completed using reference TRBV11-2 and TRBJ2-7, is EAGVAQSPRYKIIEKRQSVAFWCNPISGHATLYWYQQILGQGPKLLIQFQNNGVVDDSQLPKDRFSAERLKGVDSTLKIQPAKLEDSAVYLCASSTRTSGSYEQYFGPGTRLTVT.

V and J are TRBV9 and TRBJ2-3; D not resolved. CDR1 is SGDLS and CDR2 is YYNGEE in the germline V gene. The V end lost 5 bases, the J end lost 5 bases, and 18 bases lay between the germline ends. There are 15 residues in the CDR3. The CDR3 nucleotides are TGTGCCAGCAGTACCGCAGTCTCCACATTAGATACGCAGTATTTT. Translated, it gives CASSTAVSTLDTQYF.

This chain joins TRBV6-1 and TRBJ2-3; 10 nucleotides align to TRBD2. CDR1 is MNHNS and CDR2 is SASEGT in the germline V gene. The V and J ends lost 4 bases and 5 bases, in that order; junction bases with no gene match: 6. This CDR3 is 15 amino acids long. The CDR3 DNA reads TGTGCCAGCAGTGCCCTAGCGGGAGTTGGAGATACGCAGTATTTT. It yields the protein CASSALAGVGDTQYF.

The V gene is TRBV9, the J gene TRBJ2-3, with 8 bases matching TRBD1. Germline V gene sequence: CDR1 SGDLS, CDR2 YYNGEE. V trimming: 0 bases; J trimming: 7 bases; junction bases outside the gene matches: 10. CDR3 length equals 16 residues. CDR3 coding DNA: TGTGCCAGCAGCGTAGACGCAGGGGGCAGGGAAAATACGCAGTATTTT. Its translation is CASSVDAGGRENTQYF.

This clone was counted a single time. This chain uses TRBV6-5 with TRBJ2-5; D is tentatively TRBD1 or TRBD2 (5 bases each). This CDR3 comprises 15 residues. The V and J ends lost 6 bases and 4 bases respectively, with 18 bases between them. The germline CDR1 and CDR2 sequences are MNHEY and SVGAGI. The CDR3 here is CASRPMSPGAETQYF. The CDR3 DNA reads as TGTGCCAGCAGACCTATGTCCCCCGGGGCAGAGACCCAGTACTTC.

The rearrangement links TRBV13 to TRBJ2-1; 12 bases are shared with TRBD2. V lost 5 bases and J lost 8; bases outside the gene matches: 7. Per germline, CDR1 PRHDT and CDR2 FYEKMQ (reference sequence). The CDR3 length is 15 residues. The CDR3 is CASSPRLAGVDEQFF. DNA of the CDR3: TGTGCCAGCAGCCCACGACTAGCGGGAGTCGATGAGCAGTTCTTC.

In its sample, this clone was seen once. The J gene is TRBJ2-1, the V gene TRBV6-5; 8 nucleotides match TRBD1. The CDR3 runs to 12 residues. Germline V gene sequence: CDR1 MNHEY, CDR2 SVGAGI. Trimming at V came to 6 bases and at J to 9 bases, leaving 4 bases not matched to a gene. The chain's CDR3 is CASRKQGGEQFF. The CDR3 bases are TGTGCCAGCAGAAAACAGGGGGGTGAGCAGTTCTTC.

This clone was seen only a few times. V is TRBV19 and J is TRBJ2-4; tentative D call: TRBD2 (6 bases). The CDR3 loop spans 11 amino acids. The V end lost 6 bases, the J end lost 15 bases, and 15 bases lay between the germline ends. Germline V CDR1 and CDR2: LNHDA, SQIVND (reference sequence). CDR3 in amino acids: CASRIGEVWYF. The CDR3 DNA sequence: TGTGCCAGTAGAATCGGGGAGGTTTGGTACTTC.

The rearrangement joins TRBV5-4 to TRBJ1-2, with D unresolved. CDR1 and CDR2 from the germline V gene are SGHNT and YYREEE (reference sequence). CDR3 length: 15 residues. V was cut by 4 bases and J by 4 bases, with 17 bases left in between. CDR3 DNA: TGTGCCAGCAGCCCCGGGTCCGTGGGTGGCTATGGCTACACCTTC. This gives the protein CASSPGSVGGYGYTF.

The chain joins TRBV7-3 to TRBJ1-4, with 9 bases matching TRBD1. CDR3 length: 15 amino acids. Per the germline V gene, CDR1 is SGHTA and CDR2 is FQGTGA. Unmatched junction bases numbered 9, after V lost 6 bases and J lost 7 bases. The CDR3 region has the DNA TGTGCCAGCAGTCGGACAGGGGCCCTCGGTGAAAAACTGTTTTTT. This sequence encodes CASSRTGALGEKLFF.

In DNA form, the CDR3 reads TGTGCCACCAGCAAACCGGGACCCCCCTCCTACGAGCAGTACTTC. The encoded protein is CATSKPGPPSYEQYF. The chain is built from TRBV15 and TRBJ2-7, with D tentatively TRBD1 or TRBD2 (5 bases each). Trimming pared 4 bases from V and 0 bases from J, leaving 13 bases between. Germline V gene sequence: CDR1 LNHNV, CDR2 YYDKDF (reference sequence). The CDR3 runs to 15 residues.

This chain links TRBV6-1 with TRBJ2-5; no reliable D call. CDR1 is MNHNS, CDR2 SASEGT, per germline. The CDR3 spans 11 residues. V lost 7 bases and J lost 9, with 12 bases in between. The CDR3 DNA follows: TGTGCCAGCACGTCGGTTGAGGCCCAGTACTTC. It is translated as CASTSVEAQYF.

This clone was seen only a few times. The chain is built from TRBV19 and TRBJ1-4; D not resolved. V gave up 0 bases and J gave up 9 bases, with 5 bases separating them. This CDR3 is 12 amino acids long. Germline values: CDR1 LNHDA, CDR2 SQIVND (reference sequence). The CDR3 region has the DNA TGTGCCAGTAGTATAGAGAGGAAAAAACTGTTTTTT. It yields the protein CASSIERKKLFF.

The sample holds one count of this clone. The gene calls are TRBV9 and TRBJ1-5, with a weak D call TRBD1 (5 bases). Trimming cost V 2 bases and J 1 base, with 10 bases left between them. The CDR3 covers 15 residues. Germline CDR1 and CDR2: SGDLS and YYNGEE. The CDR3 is CASSVGGKSNQPQHF. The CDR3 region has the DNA TGTGCCAGCAGCGTTGGGGGAAAGAGCAATCAGCCCCAGCATTTT.

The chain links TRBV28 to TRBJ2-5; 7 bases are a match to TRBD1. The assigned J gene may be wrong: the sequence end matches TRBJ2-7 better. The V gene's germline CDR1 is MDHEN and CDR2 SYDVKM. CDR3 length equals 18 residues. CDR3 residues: CASSPIPPGTATSYEQYF. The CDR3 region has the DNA TGTGCCAGCAGTCCTATACCGCCCGGGACAGCGACCTCCTACGAGCAGTACTTC.

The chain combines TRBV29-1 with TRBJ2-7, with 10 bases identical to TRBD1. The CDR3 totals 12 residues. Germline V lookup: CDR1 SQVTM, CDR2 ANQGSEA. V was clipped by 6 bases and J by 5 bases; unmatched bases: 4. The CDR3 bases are TGCAGCGTCCCGGGACAGGGGAACGAGCAGTACTTC. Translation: CSVPGQGNEQYF.

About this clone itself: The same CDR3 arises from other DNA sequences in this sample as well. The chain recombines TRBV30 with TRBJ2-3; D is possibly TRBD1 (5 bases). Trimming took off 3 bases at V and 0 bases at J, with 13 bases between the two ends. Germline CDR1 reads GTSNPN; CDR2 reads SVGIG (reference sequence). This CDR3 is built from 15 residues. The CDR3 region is CAWRALGASTDTQYF. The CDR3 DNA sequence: TGTGCCTGGAGAGCCCTAGGGGCTAGCACAGATACGCAGTATTTT.

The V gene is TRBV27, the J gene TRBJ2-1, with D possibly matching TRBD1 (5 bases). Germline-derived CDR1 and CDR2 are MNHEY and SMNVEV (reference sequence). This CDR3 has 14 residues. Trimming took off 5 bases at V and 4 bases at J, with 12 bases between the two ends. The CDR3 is CASSRDRIYNEQFF. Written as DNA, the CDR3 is TGTGCCAGCAGTCGCGACAGAATATACAATGAGCAGTTCTTC.

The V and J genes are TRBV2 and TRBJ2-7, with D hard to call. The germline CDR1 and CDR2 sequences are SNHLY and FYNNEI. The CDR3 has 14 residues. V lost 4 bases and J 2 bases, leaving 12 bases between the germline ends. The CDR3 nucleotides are TGTGCCAGCAGTGTAGGGCAGGTACCCTACGAGCAGTACTTC. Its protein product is CASSVGQVPYEQYF.

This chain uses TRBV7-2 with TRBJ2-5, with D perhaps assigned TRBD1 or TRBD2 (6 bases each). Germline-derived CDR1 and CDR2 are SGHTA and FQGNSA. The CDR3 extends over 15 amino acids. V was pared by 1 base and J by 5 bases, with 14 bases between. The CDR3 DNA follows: TGTGCCAGCAGCTTAGGGTGGGGGGCGCGGGAGACCCAGTACTTC. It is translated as CASSLGWGARETQYF.